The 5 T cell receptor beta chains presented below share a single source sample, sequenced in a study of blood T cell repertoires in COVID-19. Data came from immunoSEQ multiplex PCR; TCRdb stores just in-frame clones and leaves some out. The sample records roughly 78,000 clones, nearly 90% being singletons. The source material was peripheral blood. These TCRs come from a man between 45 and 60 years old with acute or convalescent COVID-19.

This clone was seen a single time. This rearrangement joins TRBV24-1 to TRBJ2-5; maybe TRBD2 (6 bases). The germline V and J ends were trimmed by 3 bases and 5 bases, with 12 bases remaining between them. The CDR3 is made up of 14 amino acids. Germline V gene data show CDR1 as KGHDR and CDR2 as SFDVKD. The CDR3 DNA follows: TGTGCCACCAGTGATCGGAGGGCGGTGGAGACCCAGTACTTC. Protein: CATSDRRAVETQYF.

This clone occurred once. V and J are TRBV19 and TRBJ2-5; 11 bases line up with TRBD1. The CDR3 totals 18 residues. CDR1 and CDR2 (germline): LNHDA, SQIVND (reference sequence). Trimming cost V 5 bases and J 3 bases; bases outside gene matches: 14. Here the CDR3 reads CASSSGTGGPGREETQYF. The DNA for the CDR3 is TGTGCCAGTAGTTCCGGGACAGGGGGACCAGGGAGAGAAGAGACCCAGTACTTC.

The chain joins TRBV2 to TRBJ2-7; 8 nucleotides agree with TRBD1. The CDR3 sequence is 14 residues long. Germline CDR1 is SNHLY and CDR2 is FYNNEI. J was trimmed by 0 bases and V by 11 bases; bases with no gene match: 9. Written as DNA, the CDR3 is TGTGCCGGAACCTGGGACAGGAACTCCTACGAGCAGTACTTC. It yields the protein CAGTWDRNSYEQYF. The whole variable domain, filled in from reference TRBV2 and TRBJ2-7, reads EPEVTQTPSHQVTQMGQEVILRCVPISNHLYFYWYRQILGQKVEFLVSFYNNEISEKSEIFDDQFSVERPDGSNFTLKIRSTKLEDSAMYFCAGTWDRNSYEQYFGPGTRLTVT.

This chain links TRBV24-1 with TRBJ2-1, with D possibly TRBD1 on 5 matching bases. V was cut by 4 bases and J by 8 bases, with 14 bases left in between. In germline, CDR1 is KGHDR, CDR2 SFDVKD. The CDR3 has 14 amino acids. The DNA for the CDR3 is TGTGCCACCAGTGAACGTAGTACAGGTGATGAGCAGTTCTTC. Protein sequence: CATSERSTGDEQFF.

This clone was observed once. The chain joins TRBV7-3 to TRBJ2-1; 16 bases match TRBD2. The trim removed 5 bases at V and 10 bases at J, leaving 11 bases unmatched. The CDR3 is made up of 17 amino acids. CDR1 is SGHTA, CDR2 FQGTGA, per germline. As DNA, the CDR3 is TGTGCCAGCAGCATTACCGGGACTAGCGGGGGGGCCAGAGAGCAGTTCTTC. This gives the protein CASSITGTSGGAREQFF.